This record concerns one TCR beta chain sequence. What it binds is unknown. General study points: Larger-cohort validation covered only one TCR beta V-J rearrangement. Tumor-infiltrating Treg TCR alpha and beta sequences overlapped most with tumor naive CD4+ T cells, then blood naive.

Each CDR3 protein gets one entry after TCRdb re-called the 5' RACE reads with MiXCR. The sample lists about 5,400 distinct CDR3 sequences; 52% were seen once. Specimen: memory CD4+ T cells sorted from blood. Noted subset: memory CD4+ T cells, CD4+CD45RO+CD25-. This sequence originates from a female donor with breast cancer.

Here the CDR3 DNA reads TGTGCCAGCAGTCCCCGCCGGGAGCCAGCTGAAGCTTTCTTT. This codes for CASSPRREPAEAFF. The chain links TRBV12-3 or TRBV12-4 to TRBJ1-1; D unclear. V shed 5 bases and J shed 6 bases, with 16 bases lying between them. The CDR3 is 14 residues long.